The TCR beta chain described here comes from a study of blood T cell repertoires in COVID-19. Overall study context: Material from acute and convalescent COVID-19 was sourced from the United States, Italy and Spain.

CDR1 and CDR2 (germline): SGDLS, YYNGEE. The CDR3 extends over 16 amino acids. Trimming removed 0 bases from V and 2 bases from J; junction bases left unmatched: 4. In the original analysis: Quantification of nucleated cells was approximated via reference gene primer amplification. Using immunoSEQ multiplex PCR, the repertoire was profiled, and TCRdb retains in-frame clones only, with some absent. V, J and clone size derive from that table, while D and trimming were established from the DNA sequence. The data contain 140,000 to 150,000 clones, approximately 84% of them singletons. This study enrolled people aged about 18 to 100 from approximately 25 US geographic areas.

The sequence was collected from a woman in her fifties or sixties with acute COVID-19. Sequencing was performed on PBMCs or T cells enriched from blood (not recorded which). The rearrangement links TRBV9 to TRBJ2-1, with 8 bases lining up with TRBD2. The CDR3 spells CASSVGGSGTYNEQFF. The CDR3 DNA sequence: TGTGCCAGCAGCGTAGGGGGTAGCGGGACCTACAATGAGCAGTTCTTC.